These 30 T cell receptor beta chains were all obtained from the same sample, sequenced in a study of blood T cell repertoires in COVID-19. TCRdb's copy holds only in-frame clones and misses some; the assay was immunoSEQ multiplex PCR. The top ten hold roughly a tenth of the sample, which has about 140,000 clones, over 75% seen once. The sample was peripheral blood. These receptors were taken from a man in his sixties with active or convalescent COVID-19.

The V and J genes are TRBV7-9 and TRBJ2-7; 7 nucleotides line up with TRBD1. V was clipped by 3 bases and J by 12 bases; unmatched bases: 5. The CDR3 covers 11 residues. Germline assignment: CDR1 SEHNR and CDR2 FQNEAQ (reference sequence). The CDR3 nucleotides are TGTGCCAGCAGCTTGACAGGGTTGCCGTACTTC. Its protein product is CASSLTGLPYF.

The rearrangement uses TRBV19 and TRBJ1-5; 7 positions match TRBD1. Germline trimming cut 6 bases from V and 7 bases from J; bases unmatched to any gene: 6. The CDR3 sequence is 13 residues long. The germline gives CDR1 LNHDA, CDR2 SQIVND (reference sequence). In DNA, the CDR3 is TGTGCCAGTAGCCTCCTACAGGGGCAGCCCCAGCATTTT. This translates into CASSLLQGQPQHF. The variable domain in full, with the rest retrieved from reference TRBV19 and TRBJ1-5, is DGGITQSPKYLFRKEGQNVTLSCEQNLNHDAMYWYRQDPGQGLRLIYYSQIVNDFQKGDIAEGYSVSREKKESFPLTVTSAQKNPTAFYLCASSLLQGQPQHFGDGTRLSIL.

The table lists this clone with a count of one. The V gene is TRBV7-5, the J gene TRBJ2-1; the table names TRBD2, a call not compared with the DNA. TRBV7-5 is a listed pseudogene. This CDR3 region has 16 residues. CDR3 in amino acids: CARSGKTSGSYNEQFF. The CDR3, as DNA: TGTGCCAGAAGCGGGAAAACTAGCGGGAGTTACAATGAGCAGTTCTTC.

The CDR3 DNA reads TGTGCCACCAGTGAGGGTGGTTATTCTCAGGGAACCGAGCAGTACTTC. Its protein product is CATSEGGYSQGTEQYF. The chain employs TRBV24-1 and TRBJ2-7; D may be TRBD1 (5 bases). The length of the CDR3 is 16 residues. Trimming cost V 4 bases and J 6 bases, with 21 bases left between them. Per the germline V gene, CDR1 is KGHDR and CDR2 is SFDVKD.

This CDR3 is CASSLDSLGGYTF. CDR3 sequence (DNA): TGTGCCAGCAGCTTGGACAGCCTTGGTGGCTACACCTTC. The chain recombines TRBV5-4 with TRBJ1-2; D is unresolved. Per germline, CDR1 SGHNT and CDR2 YYREEE (reference sequence). Between the trimmed V and J ends, which lost 0 bases and 7 bases, there was a span of 10 bases. The CDR3 sequence is 13 residues long.

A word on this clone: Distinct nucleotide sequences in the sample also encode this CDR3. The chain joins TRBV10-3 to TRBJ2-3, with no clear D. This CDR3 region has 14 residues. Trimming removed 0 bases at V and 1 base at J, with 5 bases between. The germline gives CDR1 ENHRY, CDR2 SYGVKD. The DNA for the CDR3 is TGTGCCATCAGTGAGTCGCAGGGCACAGATACGCAGTATTTT. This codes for CAISESQGTDTQYF.

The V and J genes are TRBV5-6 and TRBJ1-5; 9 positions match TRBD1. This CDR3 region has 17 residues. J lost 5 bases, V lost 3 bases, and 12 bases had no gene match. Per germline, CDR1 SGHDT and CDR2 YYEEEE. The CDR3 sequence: CASSSVRKTGGDQPQHF. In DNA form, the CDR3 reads TGTGCCAGCAGCTCAGTTCGCAAGACAGGGGGGGATCAGCCCCAGCATTTT.

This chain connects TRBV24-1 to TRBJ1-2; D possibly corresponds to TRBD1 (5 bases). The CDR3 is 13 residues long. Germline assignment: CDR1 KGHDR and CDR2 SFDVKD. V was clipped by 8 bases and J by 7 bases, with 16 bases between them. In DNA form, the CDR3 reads TGTGCCACCACTGCGGGGGGGTCTGGTGGCTACACCTTC. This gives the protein CATTAGGSGGYTF.

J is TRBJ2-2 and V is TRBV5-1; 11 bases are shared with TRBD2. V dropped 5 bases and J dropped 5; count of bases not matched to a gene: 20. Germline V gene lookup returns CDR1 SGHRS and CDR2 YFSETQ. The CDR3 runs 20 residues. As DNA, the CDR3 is TGCGCCAGCAGTCATCACGGCGGGCTAGCGGGAGGACGAAATACCGGGGAGCTGTTTTTT. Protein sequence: CASSHHGGLAGGRNTGELFF.

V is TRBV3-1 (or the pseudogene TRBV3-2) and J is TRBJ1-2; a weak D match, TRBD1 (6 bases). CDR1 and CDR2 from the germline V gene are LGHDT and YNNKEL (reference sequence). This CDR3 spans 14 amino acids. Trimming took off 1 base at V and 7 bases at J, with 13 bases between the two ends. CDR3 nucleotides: TGTGCCAGCAGCCAAGGAGGGCAGGGGTCTGGCTACACCTTC. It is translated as CASSQGGQGSGYTF.

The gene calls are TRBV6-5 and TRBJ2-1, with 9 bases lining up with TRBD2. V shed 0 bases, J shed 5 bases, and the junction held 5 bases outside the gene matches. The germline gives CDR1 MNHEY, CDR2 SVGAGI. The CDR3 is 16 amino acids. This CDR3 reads CASSYSAREGNNEQFF. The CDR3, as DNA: TGTGCCAGCAGTTACTCGGCGCGGGAGGGGAACAATGAGCAGTTCTTC.

CDR3: CASSQETSNYGYTF. Written as DNA, the CDR3 is TGCGCCAGCAGCCAGGAGACTTCTAACTATGGCTACACCTTC. The J gene is TRBJ1-2, the V gene TRBV4-3; unclear D gene. The CDR3 consists of 14 residues. V was cut by 3 bases and J by 0 bases, with 8 bases left in between. Germline V gene sequence: CDR1 LGHNA, CDR2 YSLEER.

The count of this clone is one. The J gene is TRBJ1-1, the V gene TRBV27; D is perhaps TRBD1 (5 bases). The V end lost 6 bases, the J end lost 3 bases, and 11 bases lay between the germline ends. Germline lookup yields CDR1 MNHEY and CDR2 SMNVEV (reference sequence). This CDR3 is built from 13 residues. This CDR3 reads CASRLDSDTEAFF. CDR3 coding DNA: TGTGCCAGCAGGTTAGACAGCGACACTGAAGCTTTCTTT.

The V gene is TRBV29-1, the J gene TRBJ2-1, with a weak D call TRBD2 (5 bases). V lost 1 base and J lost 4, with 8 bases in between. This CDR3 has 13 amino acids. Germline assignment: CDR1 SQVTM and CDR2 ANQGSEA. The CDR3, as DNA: TGCAGCGTTGAAGCGGACTTTTACAATGAGCAGTTCTTC. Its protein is CSVEADFYNEQFF.

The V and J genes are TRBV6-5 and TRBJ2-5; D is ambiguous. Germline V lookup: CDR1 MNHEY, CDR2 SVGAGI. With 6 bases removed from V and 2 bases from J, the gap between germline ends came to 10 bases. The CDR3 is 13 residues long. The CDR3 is CASRPPGQETQYF. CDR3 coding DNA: TGTGCCAGCAGGCCGCCAGGTCAAGAGACCCAGTACTTC.

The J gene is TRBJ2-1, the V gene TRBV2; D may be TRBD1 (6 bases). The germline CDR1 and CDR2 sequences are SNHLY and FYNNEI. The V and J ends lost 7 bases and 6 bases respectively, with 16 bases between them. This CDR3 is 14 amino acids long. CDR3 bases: TGTGCCAGCACCCTACGCAGGGGTCCCAATGAGCAGTTCTTC. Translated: CASTLRRGPNEQFF.

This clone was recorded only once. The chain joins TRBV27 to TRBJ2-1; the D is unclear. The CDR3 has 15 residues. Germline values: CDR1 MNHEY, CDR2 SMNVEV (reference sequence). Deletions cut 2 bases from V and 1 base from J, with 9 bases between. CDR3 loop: CASSLRGISYNEQFF. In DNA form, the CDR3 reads TGTGCCAGCAGTTTACGCGGCATATCCTACAATGAGCAGTTCTTC.

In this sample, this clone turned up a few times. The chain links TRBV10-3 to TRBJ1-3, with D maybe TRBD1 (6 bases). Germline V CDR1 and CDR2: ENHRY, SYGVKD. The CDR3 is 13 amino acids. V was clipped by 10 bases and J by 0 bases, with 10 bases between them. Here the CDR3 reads CASADSSGNTIYF. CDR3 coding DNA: TGTGCCAGCGCGGACAGCTCTGGAAACACCATATATTTT.

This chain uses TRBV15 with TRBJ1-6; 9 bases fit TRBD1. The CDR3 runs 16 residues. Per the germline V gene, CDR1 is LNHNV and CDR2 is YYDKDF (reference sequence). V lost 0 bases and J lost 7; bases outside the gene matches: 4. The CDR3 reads CATSREKGQGNSPLHF. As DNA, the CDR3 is TGTGCCACCAGCAGAGAAAAAGGACAGGGGAATTCACCCCTCCACTTT.

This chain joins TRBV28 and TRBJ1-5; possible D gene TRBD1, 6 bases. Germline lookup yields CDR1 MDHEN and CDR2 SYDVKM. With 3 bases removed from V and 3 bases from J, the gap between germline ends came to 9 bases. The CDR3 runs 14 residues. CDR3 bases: TGTGCCAGCAGTTTTACAGGGCTCAATCAGCCCCAGCATTTT. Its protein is CASSFTGLNQPQHF. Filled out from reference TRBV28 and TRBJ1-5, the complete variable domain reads DVKVTQSSRYLVKRTGEKVFLECVQDMDHENMFWYRQDPGLGLRLIYFSYDVKMKEKGDIPEGYSVSREKKERFSLILESASTNQTSMYLCASSFTGLNQPQHFGDGTRLSIL.

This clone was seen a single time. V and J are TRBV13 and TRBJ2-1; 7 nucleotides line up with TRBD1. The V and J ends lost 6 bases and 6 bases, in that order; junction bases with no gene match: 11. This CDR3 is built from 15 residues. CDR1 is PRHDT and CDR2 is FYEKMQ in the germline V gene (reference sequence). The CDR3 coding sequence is TGTGCCAGCAGGAACAGGGGTCAGGCTGCCAATGAGCAGTTCTTC. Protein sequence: CASRNRGQAANEQFF. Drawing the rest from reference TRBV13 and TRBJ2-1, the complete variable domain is AAGVIQSPRHLIKEKRETATLKCYPIPRHDTVYWYQQGPGQDPQFLISFYEKMQSDKGSIPDRFSAQQFSDYHSELNMSSLELGDSALYFCASRNRGQAANEQFFGPGTRLTVL.

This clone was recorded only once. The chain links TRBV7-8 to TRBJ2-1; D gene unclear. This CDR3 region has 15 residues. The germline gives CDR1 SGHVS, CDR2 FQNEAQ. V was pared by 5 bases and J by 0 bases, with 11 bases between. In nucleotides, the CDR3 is TGTGCCAGCAGCGAAAGCGCGAGCTCCTACAATGAGCAGTTCTTC. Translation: CASSESASSYNEQFF.

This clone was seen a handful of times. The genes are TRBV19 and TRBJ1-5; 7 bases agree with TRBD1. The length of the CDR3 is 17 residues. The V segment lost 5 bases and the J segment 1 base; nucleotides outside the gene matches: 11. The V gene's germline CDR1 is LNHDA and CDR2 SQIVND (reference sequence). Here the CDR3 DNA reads TGTGCCAGTAGTTCGATATTACAGGGGCGAAGCAATCAGCCCCAGCATTTT. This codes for CASSSILQGRSNQPQHF.

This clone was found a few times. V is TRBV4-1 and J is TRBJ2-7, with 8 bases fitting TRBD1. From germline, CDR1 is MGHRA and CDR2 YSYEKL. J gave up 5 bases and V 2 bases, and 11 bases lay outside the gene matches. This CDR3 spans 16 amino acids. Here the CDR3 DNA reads TGCGCCAGCAGCCAAAGGGGAGGACAGGGAAGACACGAGCAGTACTTC. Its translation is CASSQRGGQGRHEQYF.

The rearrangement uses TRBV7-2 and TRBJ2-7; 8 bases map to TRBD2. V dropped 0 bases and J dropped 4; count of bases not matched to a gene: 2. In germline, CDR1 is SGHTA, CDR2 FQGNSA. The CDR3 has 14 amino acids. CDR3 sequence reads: CASSLASGVYEQYF. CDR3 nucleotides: TGTGCCAGCAGCTTAGCTAGCGGGGTTTACGAGCAGTACTTC.

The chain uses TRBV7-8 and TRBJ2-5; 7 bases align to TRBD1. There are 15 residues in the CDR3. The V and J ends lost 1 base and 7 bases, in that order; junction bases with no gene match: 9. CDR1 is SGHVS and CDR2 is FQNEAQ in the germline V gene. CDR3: CASSLGGQAPGTQYF. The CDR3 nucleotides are TGTGCCAGCAGCTTAGGCGGACAGGCCCCAGGGACCCAGTACTTC. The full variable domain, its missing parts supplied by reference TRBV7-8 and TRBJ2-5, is GAGVSQSPRYKVAKRGQDVALRCDPISGHVSLFWYQQALGQGPEFLTYFQNEAQLDKSGLPSDRFFAERPEGSVSTLKIQRTQQEDSAVYLCASSLGGQAPGTQYFGPGTRLLVL.

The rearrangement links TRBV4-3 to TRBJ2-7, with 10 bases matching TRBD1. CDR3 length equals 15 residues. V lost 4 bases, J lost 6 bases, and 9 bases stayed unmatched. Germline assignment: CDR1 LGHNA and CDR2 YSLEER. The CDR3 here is CASSRTGQGRVEQYF. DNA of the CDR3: TGCGCCAGCAGCCGGACGGGACAGGGGAGAGTCGAGCAGTACTTC.

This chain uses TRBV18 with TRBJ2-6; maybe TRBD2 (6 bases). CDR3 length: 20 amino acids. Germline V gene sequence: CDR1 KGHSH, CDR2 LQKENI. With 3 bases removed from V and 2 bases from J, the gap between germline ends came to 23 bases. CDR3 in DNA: TGTGCCAGCTCACCCGGAGTGGGACTGTTGTCCAGGACTGGGGCCAACGTCCTGACTTTC. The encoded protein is CASSPGVGLLSRTGANVLTF.

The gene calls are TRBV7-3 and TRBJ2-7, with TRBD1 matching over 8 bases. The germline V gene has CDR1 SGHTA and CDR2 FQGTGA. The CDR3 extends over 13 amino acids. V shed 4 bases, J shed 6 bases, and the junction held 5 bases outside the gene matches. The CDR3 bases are TGTGCCAGCAGCTCAAGACAGGGGTCCGAGCAGTACTTC. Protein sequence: CASSSRQGSEQYF.

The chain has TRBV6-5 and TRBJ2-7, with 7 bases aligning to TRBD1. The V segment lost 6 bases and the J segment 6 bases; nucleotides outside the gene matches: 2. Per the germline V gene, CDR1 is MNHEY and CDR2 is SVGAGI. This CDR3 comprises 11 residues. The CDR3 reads CASRGQREQYF. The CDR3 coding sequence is TGTGCCAGCAGGGGACAGCGCGAGCAGTACTTC.